The clone carrying this T cell receptor (beta chain) was observed many times. Its antigen is not identified. TCRdb itself ran the multiplex PCR reads through MiXCR, one entry per CDR3 protein. The sample comprises roughly 100,000 distinct CDR3 sequences, less than 40% of which are singletons, and under 6% rests with the top ten. This sample was taken from a study of breast tumors, draining lymph nodes, adjacent tissues. The CDR3 has 17 residues. Germline CDR1 reads SGDLS; CDR2 reads YYNGEE. J lost 7 bases, V lost 0 bases, and 10 bases had no gene match. Breast cancer patients provided tissue from their axillary draining lymph nodes. Study-wide results and limits: Compared with basal-like, luminal-like tumors shared significantly more repertoire with nontumor tissue. Tumor repertoires ranked between lymph nodes and nontumor tissue in diversity, with V and J gene preferences. Data only fit, rather than demonstrated, lymph node origin of most tumor T cells.

This chain links TRBV9 with TRBJ2-1; 10 nucleotides align to TRBD2. The sample consisted of axillary lymph node tissue. This receptor was obtained from a female donor with breast cancer. Some clones in this sample may be carry-over from other donors' samples. CDR3 in DNA: TGTGCCAGCAGCGTAGCCCCCCAGCGGGGGGGCGTAAATGAGCAGTTCTTC. Its translation: CASSVAPQRGGVNEQFF.